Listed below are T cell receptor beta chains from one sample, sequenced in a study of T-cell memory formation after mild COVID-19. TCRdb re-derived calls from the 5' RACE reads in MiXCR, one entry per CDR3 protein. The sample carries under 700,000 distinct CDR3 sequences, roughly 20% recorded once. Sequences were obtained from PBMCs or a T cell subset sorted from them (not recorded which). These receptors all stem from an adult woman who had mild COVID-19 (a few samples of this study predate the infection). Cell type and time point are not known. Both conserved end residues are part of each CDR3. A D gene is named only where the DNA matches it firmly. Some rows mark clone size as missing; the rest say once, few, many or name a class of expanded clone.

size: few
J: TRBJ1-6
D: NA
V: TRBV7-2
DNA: TGTGCCAGCAGCTCACTCAATTCACCCCTCCACTTT
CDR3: CASSSLNSPLHF

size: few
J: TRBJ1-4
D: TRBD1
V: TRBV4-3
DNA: TGCGCCAGCAGTCAATTCGACAGGGACAATGAAAAACTGTTTTTT
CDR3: CASSQFDRDNEKLFF

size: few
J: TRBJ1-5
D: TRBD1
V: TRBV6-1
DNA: TGTGCCAGCAGTGATGAGACAGGGGTTCTCTACCCTAGCAATCAGCCCCAGCATTTT
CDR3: CASSDETGVLYPSNQPQHF

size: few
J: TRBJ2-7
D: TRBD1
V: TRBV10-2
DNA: TGCGCCACCAGACAGGGTCCCTACGAGCAGTACTTC
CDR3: CATRQGPYEQYF

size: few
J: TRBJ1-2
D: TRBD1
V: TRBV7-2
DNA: TGTGCCAGCAGCCCTACCCCGGGACAGCTTAACTATGGCTACACCTTC
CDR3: CASSPTPGQLNYGYTF

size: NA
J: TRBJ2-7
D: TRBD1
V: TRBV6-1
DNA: TGTGCCAGCAGTGAACTATTAGGGGGCGCGTACGAGCAGTACTTC
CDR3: CASSELLGGAYEQYF

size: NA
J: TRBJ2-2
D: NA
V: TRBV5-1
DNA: TGCGCCAGCAGCTTGACTCCCCAGGAGGAGCTGTTTTTT
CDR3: CASSLTPQEELFF

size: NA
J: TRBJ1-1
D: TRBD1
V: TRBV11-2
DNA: TGTGCCAGCAGCTTAGTGTGGGGACAGGCTTCCAGGAACACTGAAGCTTTCTTT
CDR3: CASSLVWGQASRNTEAFF

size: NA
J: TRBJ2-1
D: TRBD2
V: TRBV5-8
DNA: TGTGCCAGCAGCTACAGACTAGCTAATGAGCAGTTCTTC
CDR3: CASSYRLANEQFF

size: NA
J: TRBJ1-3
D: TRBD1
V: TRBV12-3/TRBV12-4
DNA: TGTGCCAGCAGAGCCGGGACAGTCTCTGGAAACACCATATATTTT
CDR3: CASRAGTVSGNTIYF

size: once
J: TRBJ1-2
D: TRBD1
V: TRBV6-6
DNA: TGTGCCAGCAGTGACTACCGGGACAGAGAAAGATATGGCTACACCTTC
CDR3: CASSDYRDRERYGYTF

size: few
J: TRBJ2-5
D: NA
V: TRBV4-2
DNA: TGTGCCAGCAGCCAAGATCAGAATATGGAGACCCAGTACTTC
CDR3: CASSQDQNMETQYF

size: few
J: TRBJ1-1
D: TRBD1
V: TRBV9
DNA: TGTGCCAGCAGCGTAGTGACAGGGACTGAAGCTTTCTTT
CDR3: CASSVVTGTEAFF

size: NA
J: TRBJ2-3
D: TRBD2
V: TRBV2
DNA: TGTGCCAGCAGTGGGGAGCTAGCGGGGAGAGGTGATACGCAGTATTTT
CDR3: CASSGELAGRGDTQYF

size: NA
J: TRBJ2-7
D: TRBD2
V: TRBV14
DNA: TGTGCCAGCAGCTACCGAGCAGCGGGGAGCTCCTACGAGCAGTACTTC
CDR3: CASSYRAAGSSYEQYF

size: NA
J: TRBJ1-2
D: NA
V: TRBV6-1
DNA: TGTGCCAGCAGTGACATCAGGAGCTATGGCTACACCTTC
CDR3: CASSDIRSYGYTF

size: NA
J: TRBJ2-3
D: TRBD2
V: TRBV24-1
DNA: TGTGCCACCAGTGATCCGCGGGGGAGCACAGATACGCAGTATTTT
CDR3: CATSDPRGSTDTQYF

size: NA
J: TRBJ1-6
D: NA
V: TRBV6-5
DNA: TGTGCCAGCAGTTATCAGCTCCCGGGCGGGCGGCTAGGTTCACCCCTCCACTTT
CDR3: CASSYQLPGGRLGSPLHF

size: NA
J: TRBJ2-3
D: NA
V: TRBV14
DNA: TGTGCCAGCAGCCTTCTCTTTAGCGGAGATACGCAGTATTTT
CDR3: CASSLLFSGDTQYF

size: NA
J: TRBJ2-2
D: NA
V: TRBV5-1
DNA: TGCGCCAGCAGCTTGGAGCAGTCGACCGGGGAGCTGTTTTTT
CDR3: CASSLEQSTGELFF

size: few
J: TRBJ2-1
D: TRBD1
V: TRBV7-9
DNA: TGTGCCAGCAGCTCCCTGGGACAGGGGTACAATGAGCAGTTCTTC
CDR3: CASSSLGQGYNEQFF

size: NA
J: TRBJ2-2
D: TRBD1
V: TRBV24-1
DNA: TGTGCCACCAGTGATTTGACAGGGGACACCGGGGAGCTGTTTTTT
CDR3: CATSDLTGDTGELFF